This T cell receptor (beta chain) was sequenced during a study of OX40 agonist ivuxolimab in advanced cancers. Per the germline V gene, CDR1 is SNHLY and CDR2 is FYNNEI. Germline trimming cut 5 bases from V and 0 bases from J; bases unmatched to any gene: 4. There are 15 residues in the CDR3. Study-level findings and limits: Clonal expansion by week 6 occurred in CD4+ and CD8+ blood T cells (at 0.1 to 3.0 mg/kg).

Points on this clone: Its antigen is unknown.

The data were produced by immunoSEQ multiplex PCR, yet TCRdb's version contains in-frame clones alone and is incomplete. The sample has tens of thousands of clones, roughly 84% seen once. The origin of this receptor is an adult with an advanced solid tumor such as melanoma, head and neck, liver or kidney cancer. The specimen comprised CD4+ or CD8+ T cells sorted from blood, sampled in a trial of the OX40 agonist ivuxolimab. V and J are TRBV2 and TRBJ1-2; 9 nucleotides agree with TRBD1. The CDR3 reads CASSPGQGTNYGYTF. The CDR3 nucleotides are TGTGCCAGCAGTCCCGGACAGGGGACTAACTATGGCTACACCTTC.